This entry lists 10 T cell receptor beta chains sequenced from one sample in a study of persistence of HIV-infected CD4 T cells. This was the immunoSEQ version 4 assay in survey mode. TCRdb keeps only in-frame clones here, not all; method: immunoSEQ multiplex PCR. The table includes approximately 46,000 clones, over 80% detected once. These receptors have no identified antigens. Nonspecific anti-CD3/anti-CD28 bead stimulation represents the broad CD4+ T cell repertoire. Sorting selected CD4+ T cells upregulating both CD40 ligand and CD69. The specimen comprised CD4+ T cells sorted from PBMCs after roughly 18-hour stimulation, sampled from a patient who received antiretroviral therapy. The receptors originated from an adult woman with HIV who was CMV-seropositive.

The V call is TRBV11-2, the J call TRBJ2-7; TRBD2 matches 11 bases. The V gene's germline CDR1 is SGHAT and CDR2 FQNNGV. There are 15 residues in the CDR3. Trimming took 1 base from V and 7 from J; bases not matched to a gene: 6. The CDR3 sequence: CASSLVTSGSWEQYF. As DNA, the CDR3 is TGTGCCAGCAGCTTAGTAACTAGCGGGAGTTGGGAGCAGTACTTC.

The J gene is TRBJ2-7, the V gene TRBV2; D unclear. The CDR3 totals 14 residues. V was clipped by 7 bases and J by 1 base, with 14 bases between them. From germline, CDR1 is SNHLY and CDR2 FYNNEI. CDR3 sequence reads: CASKNEAGSYEQYF. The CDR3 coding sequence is TGTGCCAGCAAGAATGAGGCAGGTTCCTACGAGCAGTACTTC.

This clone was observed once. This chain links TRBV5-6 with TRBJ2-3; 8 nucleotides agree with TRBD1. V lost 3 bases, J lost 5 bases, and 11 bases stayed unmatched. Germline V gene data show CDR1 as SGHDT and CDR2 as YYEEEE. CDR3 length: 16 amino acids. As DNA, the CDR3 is TGTGCCAGCAGCTCCCCAGGGGGCAAACTCGGAGATACGCAGTATTTT. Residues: CASSSPGGKLGDTQYF. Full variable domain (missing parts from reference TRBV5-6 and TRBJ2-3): DAGVTQSPTHLIKTRGQQVTLRCSPKSGHDTVSWYQQALGQGPQFIFQYYEEEERQRGNFPDRFSGHQFPNYSSELNVNALLLGDSALYLCASSSPGGKLGDTQYFGPGTRLTVL.

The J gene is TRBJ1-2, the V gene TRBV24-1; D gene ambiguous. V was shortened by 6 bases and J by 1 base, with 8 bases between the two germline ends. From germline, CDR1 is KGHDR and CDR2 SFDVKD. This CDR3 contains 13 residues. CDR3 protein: CATSNTNNYGYTF. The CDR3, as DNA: TGTGCCACCAGTAACACAAATAACTATGGCTACACCTTC.

The CDR3 sequence: CASSKIRAGGRRRYSNQPQHF. CDR3 nucleotides: TGTGCCAGCAGCAAAATCAGGGCAGGCGGCCGGCGGAGATATAGCAATCAGCCCCAGCATTTT. The chain uses TRBV21-1 and TRBJ1-5; TRBD1, as called in the table, went unchecked against the DNA. TRBV21-1 is annotated as a pseudogene. This CDR3 comprises 21 residues.

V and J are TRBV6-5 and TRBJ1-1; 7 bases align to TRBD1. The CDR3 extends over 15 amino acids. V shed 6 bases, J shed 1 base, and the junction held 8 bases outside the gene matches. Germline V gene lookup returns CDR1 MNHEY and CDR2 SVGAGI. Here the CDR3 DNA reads TGTGCCAGCAGCCCCAGGGGGTTGGGGAACACTGAAGCTTTCTTT. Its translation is CASSPRGLGNTEAFF.

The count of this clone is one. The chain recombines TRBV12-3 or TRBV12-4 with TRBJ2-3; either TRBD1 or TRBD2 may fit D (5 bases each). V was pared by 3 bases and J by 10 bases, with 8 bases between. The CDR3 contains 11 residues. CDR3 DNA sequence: TGTGCCAGCAGTTTTGGGGGAGCGCAGTATTTT. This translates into CASSFGGAQYF.

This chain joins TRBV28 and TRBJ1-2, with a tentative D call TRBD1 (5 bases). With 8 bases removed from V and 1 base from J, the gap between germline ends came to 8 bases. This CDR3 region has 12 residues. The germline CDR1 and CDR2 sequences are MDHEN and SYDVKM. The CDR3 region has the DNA TGTGCCAGCGAGACAGTTAACTATGGCTACACCTTC. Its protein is CASETVNYGYTF.

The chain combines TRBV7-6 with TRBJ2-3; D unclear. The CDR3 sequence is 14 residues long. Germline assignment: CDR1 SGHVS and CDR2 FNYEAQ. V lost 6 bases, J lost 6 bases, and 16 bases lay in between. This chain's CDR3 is CASSPLQFEDTQYF. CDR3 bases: TGTGCCAGCAGTCCCCTTCAGTTCGAGGATACGCAGTATTTT. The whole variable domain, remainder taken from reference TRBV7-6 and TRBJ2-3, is GAGVSQSPRYKVTKRGQDVALRCDPISGHVSLYWYRQALGQGPEFLTYFNYEAQQDKSGLPNDRFSAERPEGSISTLTIQRTEQRDSAMYRCASSPLQFEDTQYFGPGTRLTVL.

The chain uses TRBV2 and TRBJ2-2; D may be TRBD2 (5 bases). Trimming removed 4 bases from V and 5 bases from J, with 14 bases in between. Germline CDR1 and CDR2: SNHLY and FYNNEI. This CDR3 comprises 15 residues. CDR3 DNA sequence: TGTGCCAGCAGTGCGGGATCCAGAGGGACCGGGGAGCTGTTTTTT. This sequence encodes CASSAGSRGTGELFF.